These 22 T cell receptor beta chains were sequenced from one sample in a study of T cells in Graves' hyperthyroidism and ophthalmopathy. Amplification of TCR beta CDR3 regions was performed using RNA transcripts as template. The TCR CDR3 first-round RT-PCR relied on the HTBI primer set. In TCRdb, the multiplex PCR reads were re-called with MiXCR into one record per CDR3 protein. The repertoire consists of 550,000 to 850,000 distinct CDR3 sequences, with around a sixth occurring once and the leading ten covering about a sixth. Specimen: blood. The receptors come from a woman aged 45-59 years with Graves' hyperthyroidism that later progressed to Graves' ophthalmopathy.

In its sample, this clonotype was seen many times. This chain connects TRBV5-1 to TRBJ2-7; possible D gene TRBD2, 6 bases. The CDR3 length is 14 residues. V lost 2 bases and J 4 bases, leaving 13 bases between the germline ends. Per the germline V gene, CDR1 is SGHRS and CDR2 is YFSETQ. The CDR3 spells CASSLLGGSYEQYF. The CDR3 nucleotides read TGCGCCAGCAGCTTACTCGGAGGGAGTTACGAGCAGTACTTC.

This clonotype showed up many times. The chain is built from TRBV11-2 and TRBJ2-5; TRBD2 matches 7 bases. The CDR3 has 15 residues. The germline V gene has CDR1 SGHAT and CDR2 FQNNGV. The V segment lost 5 bases and the J segment 0 bases; nucleotides outside the gene matches: 6. CDR3 amino acids: CASSPGTNYQETQYF. The CDR3 region has the DNA TGTGCCAGCAGCCCCGGGACTAACTACCAAGAGACCCAGTACTTC.

This chain links TRBV4-1 with TRBJ1-1; D call uncertain. Germline V gene data show CDR1 as MGHRA and CDR2 as YSYEKL. The germline V and J ends were trimmed by 1 base and 8 bases, with 8 bases remaining between them. The CDR3 contains 12 residues. CDR3 residues: CASSQVAQEAFF. CDR3 coding DNA: TGCGCCAGCAGCCAAGTAGCACAGGAAGCTTTCTTT.

The chain couples TRBV24-1 to TRBJ1-2, with TRBD1 matching over 9 bases. Germline V lookup: CDR1 KGHDR, CDR2 SFDVKD. This CDR3 region has 12 residues. The ends lost 8 bases at V and 7 bases at J; junction bases unmatched: 4. The CDR3: CATTRQGGGYTF. The CDR3 DNA follows: TGTGCCACCACCCGACAGGGGGGTGGCTACACCTTC.

The chain uses TRBV7-9 and TRBJ2-1; no clear D. This CDR3 is 13 amino acids long. Trimming stripped 5 bases from V and 3 bases from J, with 8 bases between. The germline gives CDR1 SEHNR, CDR2 FQNEAQ (reference sequence). The CDR3 protein is CASSDPYYNEQFF. In DNA, the CDR3 is TGTGCCAGCAGCGACCCGTACTACAATGAGCAGTTCTTC.

This clonotype was seen repeatedly, ten times or more. The V and J genes are TRBV5-1 and TRBJ1-1, with TRBD1 matching over 8 bases. The ends lost 3 bases at V and 2 bases at J; junction bases unmatched: 6. CDR1 and CDR2 (germline): SGHRS, YFSETQ. The CDR3 runs to 15 residues. In DNA, the CDR3 is TGCGCCAGCAGCTCCGGGACAGGACGTAACACTGAAGCTTTCTTT. It is translated as CASSSGTGRNTEAFF.

The rearrangement links TRBV2 to TRBJ1-2; D not resolved. The CDR3 is 12 residues long. V was pared by 7 bases and J by 4 bases, with 10 bases between. The germline gives CDR1 SNHLY, CDR2 FYNNEI. The CDR3 nucleotides read TGTGCCAGCAATGTACGGGTCTATGGCTACACCTTC. This translates into CASNVRVYGYTF.

J is TRBJ2-3 and V is TRBV20-1, with D uncertain. Deletions cut 0 bases from V and 0 bases from J, with 7 bases between. CDR3 size: 14 residues. Germline CDR1 DFQATT, CDR2 SNEGSKA (reference sequence). The CDR3 DNA reads TGCAGTGCTAGAGACAGGAGAAGCACAGATACGCAGTATTTT. Translation gives CSARDRRSTDTQYF.

This clonotype has a handful of counts. The V gene is TRBV10-3, the J gene TRBJ1-2, with TRBD1 matching over 8 bases. CDR1 is ENHRY, CDR2 SYGVKD, per germline. V lost 11 bases and J lost 3; bases outside the gene matches: 5. CDR3 length: 12 amino acids. CDR3 sequence: CAGGQVDYGYTF. The CDR3 DNA sequence: TGTGCCGGGGGACAGGTCGACTATGGCTACACCTTC.

V is TRBV18 and J is TRBJ1-6, with D possibly TRBD1 on 6 matching bases. Trimming took 10 bases from V and 10 from J, leaving 17 bases between them. The CDR3 runs to 13 residues. Germline V gives CDR1 KGHSH, CDR2 LQKENI. CDR3 residues: CATHAGGESPLHF. The CDR3 DNA is TGTGCCACCCACGCGGGGGGCGAGTCACCCCTCCACTTT.

This clonotype appeared many times. The chain combines TRBV2 with TRBJ1-2; D gene uncertain. Looked up from germline, CDR1 is SNHLY and CDR2 is FYNNEI. CDR3 length: 14 amino acids. With 7 bases removed from V and 0 bases from J, the gap between germline ends came to 12 bases. CDR3 nucleotides: TGTGCCAGCACTCGGACGTCGGCTAACTATGGCTACACCTTC. The encoded protein is CASTRTSANYGYTF.

As for this clonotype: A much larger clone is a single base away; this may be a read error. The J gene is TRBJ2-7, the V gene TRBV20-1, with 9 nucleotides matching TRBD1. There are 14 residues in the CDR3. The germline CDR1 and CDR2 sequences are DFQATT and SNEGSKA (reference sequence). V was pared by 3 bases and J by 6 bases, with 9 bases of the junction left unmatched. The CDR3: CSARPGTGHSEQYF. In nucleotides, the CDR3 is TGCAGTGCTAGGCCCGGGACAGGGCATAGCGAGCAGTACTTC.

This rearrangement joins TRBV4-1 to TRBJ2-3; D is unresolved. In germline, CDR1 is MGHRA, CDR2 YSYEKL. This CDR3 region has 16 residues. Trimming stripped 1 base from V and 2 bases from J, with 13 bases between. The CDR3 DNA follows: TGCGCCAGCAGCCAAGCTGTCGAGACCTACACAGATACGCAGTATTTT. It specifies CASSQAVETYTDTQYF.

J is TRBJ1-6 and V is TRBV7-8; TRBD1 is a possible D gene (6 bases). The germline gives CDR1 SGHVS, CDR2 FQNEAQ. The CDR3 is made up of 16 amino acids. Trimming stripped 2 bases from V and 7 bases from J, with 15 bases between. Here the CDR3 reads CASSLSLRGGNSPLHF. CDR3 DNA sequence: TGTGCCAGCAGCTTATCTCTCAGGGGAGGAAATTCACCCCTCCACTTT.

This clonotype was seen more than once but under ten times. The gene calls are TRBV6-1 and TRBJ2-7, with D perhaps given as TRBD1 or TRBD2 (5 bases each). Germline CDR1 is MNHNS and CDR2 is SASEGT. The CDR3 is made up of 14 amino acids. Deletions cut 10 bases from V and 0 bases from J, with 16 bases between. CDR3 protein: CATPGPRSSYEQYF. The CDR3 coding sequence is TGTGCCACCCCGGGACCGAGGAGCTCCTACGAGCAGTACTTC.

This clonotype was found a few times. The chain is built from TRBV19 and TRBJ2-5; 10 bases match TRBD2. V shed 6 bases, J shed 5 bases, and the junction held 6 bases outside the gene matches. This CDR3 has 14 amino acids. Germline CDR1 LNHDA, CDR2 SQIVND (reference sequence). This CDR3 is CASRQSGGGETQYF. The CDR3 DNA reads TGTGCCAGTAGACAAAGCGGGGGGGGGGAGACCCAGTACTTC.

This clonotype was counted between two and nine times. The rearrangement joins TRBV6-2 or TRBV6-3 to TRBJ2-7, with TRBD1 identical over 8 bases. Germline assignment: CDR1 MNHEY and CDR2 SVGEGT. The CDR3 spans 15 residues. Trimming cost V 5 bases and J 0 bases; bases outside gene matches: 6. The CDR3 here is CASSRQGLTSYEQYF. CDR3 in DNA: TGTGCCAGCAGTCGACAGGGGCTAACCTCCTACGAGCAGTACTTC.

This clonotype was seen repeatedly, ten times or more. This chain uses TRBV27 with TRBJ2-7, with 7 bases matching TRBD1. Germline V gene lookup returns CDR1 MNHEY and CDR2 SMNVEV (reference sequence). V lost 5 bases to trimming and J lost 6 bases; unmatched junction nucleotides: 16. This CDR3 is 16 amino acids long. As DNA, the CDR3 is TGTGCCAGCAGTCCAAGACGGGACAGTCTGGTACGCGAGCAGTACTTC. Its protein is CASSPRRDSLVREQYF.

The chain is built from TRBV20-1 and TRBJ1-2; no firm D call. CDR3 length: 11 amino acids. The V gene lost 7 bases and the J gene lost 5 bases, with 11 bases spanning the gap. From germline, CDR1 is DFQATT and CDR2 SNEGSKA (reference sequence). CDR3 sequence (DNA): TGCAGTGTTGGTCAGTTTTATGGCTACACCTTC. Protein sequence: CSVGQFYGYTF.

V and J are TRBV12-3 or TRBV12-4 and TRBJ2-3; D remains ambiguous. The CDR3 has 15 amino acids. Trimming pared 0 bases from V and 6 bases from J, leaving 13 bases between. The CDR3 spells CASSLALRNADTQYF. Here the CDR3 DNA reads TGTGCCAGCAGTTTAGCGCTCCGGAACGCGGATACGCAGTATTTT.

This chain joins TRBV7-8 and TRBJ2-1, with 8 bases aligning to TRBD2. CDR1 is SGHVS and CDR2 is FQNEAQ in the germline V gene. V lost 4 bases, J lost 7 bases, and 12 bases stayed unmatched. The CDR3 extends over 16 amino acids. CDR3 sequence (DNA): TGTGCCAGCAGCTCCACTAGCGGCCCTGGTAGGAATGAGCAGTTCTTC. Translated: CASSSTSGPGRNEQFF.

This clonotype was picked up a small number of times. The chain couples TRBV2 to TRBJ1-5, with no clear D. The V and J ends lost 4 bases and 4 bases respectively, with 17 bases between them. CDR1 and CDR2 (germline): SNHLY, FYNNEI. The CDR3 covers 16 residues. The CDR3 spells CASSGRIGGPNQPQHF. The CDR3 nucleotides read TGTGCCAGCAGTGGACGGATAGGAGGCCCAAATCAGCCCCAGCATTTT.